The 25 T cell receptor beta chains below all came from one sample that was sequenced in a study of control samples from healthy donors and cancer patients (dated by TCRdb to 2018 to 2021). The library was generated by the immunoSEQ multiplex PCR assay. As stored in TCRdb, this immuneACCESS dataset retains in-frame rearrangements with V and J assigned. A fraction of the clones does not appear; measured against another copy, unresolved V genes explain less than half of the discrepancy, and the remainder lacks a known reason. For this sample the table gives about 110,000 clones, of which roughly 89% were detected only once. Roughly 18% of the sample goes to the ten largest clones. Sequenced sample: blood. These receptors all come from a woman between 50 and 59 years old in good health.

This clone was picked up one time. The chain combines TRBV11-3 with TRBJ2-7; 9 positions match TRBD1. CDR1 and CDR2 from the germline V gene are SGHNT and YENEEA. V lost 5 bases to trimming and J lost 3 bases; unmatched junction nucleotides: 11. The CDR3 has 16 amino acids. CDR3 loop: CASSHRPRQGDYEQYV. CDR3 nucleotides: TGTGCCAGCAGCCATCGACCGAGACAGGGGGACTACGAGCAGTACGTC.

V usage is TRBV13 and J usage is TRBJ1-1; 7 bases line up with TRBD1. Germline loops: CDR1 PRHDT, CDR2 FYEKMQ (reference sequence). Trimming cost V 5 bases and J 1 base; bases outside gene matches: 7. The CDR3 has 15 amino acids. The CDR3 DNA follows: TGTGCCAGCAGCGCTAACAGGGGAAGGAACACTGAAGCTTTCTTT. Translating gives CASSANRGRNTEAFF.

This clone was seen a single time. The rearrangement uses TRBV21-1 and TRBJ2-1; the table assigns TRBD2, which was not confirmed against the DNA. TRBV21-1 is shown as a pseudogene. The CDR3 has 16 amino acids. The CDR3 sequence is CASSKNPYPSGREQFF. CDR3 DNA: TGTGCCAGCAGCAAAAACCCCTATCCTAGCGGGCGTGAGCAGTTCTTC.

V gene TRBV7-9 combines with J gene TRBJ1-2, with 7 bases fitting TRBD1. J lost 7 bases, V lost 6 bases, and 11 bases had no gene match. Germline V lookup: CDR1 SEHNR, CDR2 FQNEAQ (reference sequence). The CDR3 is made up of 14 amino acids. The CDR3 bases are TGTGCCAGCAGGGCTAAGGGACAGTCCTCTGGCTACACCTTC. Residues: CASRAKGQSSGYTF.

The CDR3, as DNA: TGTGCCAGCAGCTTCCGGGACACTGAAGCTTTCTTT. Encoded protein: CASSFRDTEAFF. The chain carries TRBV12-3 or TRBV12-4 and TRBJ1-1; D ambiguous. Trimming took off 6 bases at V and 3 bases at J, with 8 bases between the two ends. The CDR3 totals 12 residues.

This clone appeared once. The chain uses TRBV5-8 and TRBJ2-1, with a weak D call TRBD2 (5 bases). There are 16 residues in the CDR3. Trimming took 4 bases from V and 0 from J, leaving 14 bases between them. CDR1 and CDR2 from the germline V gene are SGHTS and YDEGEE. The CDR3 region is CASSLRGASSYNEQFF. The CDR3 DNA follows: TGTGCCAGCAGCCTCCGGGGAGCCAGCTCCTACAATGAGCAGTTCTTC.

The chain combines TRBV5-8 with TRBJ2-3; D unclear. Looked up from germline, CDR1 is SGHTS and CDR2 is YDEGEE. The CDR3 is made up of 15 amino acids. Trimming took 0 bases from V and 0 from J, leaving 8 bases between them. CDR3 sequence: CASSLVHTSTDTQYF. CDR3 bases: TGTGCCAGCAGCTTGGTCCATACTAGCACAGATACGCAGTATTTT.

This chain uses TRBV27 with TRBJ1-2; D unresolved. The V and J ends lost 5 bases and 7 bases respectively, with 11 bases between them. Germline lookup yields CDR1 MNHEY and CDR2 SMNVEV (reference sequence). The CDR3 contains 12 residues. The CDR3 protein is CASSGGFAGYTF. Written as DNA, the CDR3 is TGTGCCAGCAGTGGCGGCTTCGCTGGCTACACCTTC.

The J gene is TRBJ2-1, the V gene TRBV29-1; 8 bases are a match to TRBD1. Germline V CDR1 and CDR2: SQVTM, ANQGSEA. The CDR3 runs to 16 residues. The J segment lost 5 bases and the V segment lost 3 bases, leaving 12 bases of the junction unmatched. CDR3 nucleotide sequence: TGCAGCGTTGACACCGGCCGACAGGGGCGTAACAATGAGCAGTTCTTC. This translates into CSVDTGRQGRNNEQFF.

The chain links TRBV6-4 to TRBJ2-7; 7 positions match TRBD2. Germline CDR1 is MRHNA and CDR2 is SNTAGT. Trimming cost V 2 bases and J 2 bases; bases outside gene matches: 9. This CDR3 comprises 16 residues. CDR3 loop: CASSDPLAAPTYEQYV. In DNA, the CDR3 is TGTGCCAGCAGTGACCCCCTAGCGGCACCTACCTACGAGCAGTACGTC.

The chain joins TRBV5-4 to TRBJ2-6, with 7 bases matching TRBD1. The CDR3 runs 17 residues. Germline V CDR1 and CDR2: SGHNT, YYREEE (reference sequence). V shed 6 bases, J shed 1 base, and the junction held 10 bases outside the gene matches. CDR3 protein: CASNRDSRVSGANVLTF. CDR3 coding DNA: TGTGCCAGCAACCGGGACAGTAGAGTTTCTGGGGCCAACGTCCTGACTTTC.

This chain connects TRBV5-1 to TRBJ2-1; TRBD2 aligns across 12 bases. This CDR3 region has 17 residues. V shed 3 bases, J shed 7 bases, and the junction held 11 bases outside the gene matches. Looked up from germline, CDR1 is SGHRS and CDR2 is YFSETQ. The CDR3 spells CASSSDGTSGPENEQFF. The CDR3 DNA reads as TGCGCCAGCAGCTCCGACGGGACTAGCGGGCCAGAAAATGAGCAGTTCTTC.

V is TRBV5-1 and J is TRBJ2-1; D may be TRBD1 (6 bases). V was shortened by 8 bases and J by 6 bases, with 18 bases between the two germline ends. There are 14 residues in the CDR3. Germline values: CDR1 SGHRS, CDR2 YFSETQ. The CDR3 sequence: CASRQARALNEQFF. In nucleotides, the CDR3 is TGCGCCAGTCGACAGGCTAGGGCGCTCAATGAGCAGTTCTTC.

The chain has TRBV2 and TRBJ2-1, with unresolved D. The ends were cut back, 3 bases at V and 8 bases at J, with 14 bases in the middle. The V gene's germline CDR1 is SNHLY and CDR2 FYNNEI. The CDR3 extends over 14 amino acids. CDR3 in DNA: TGTGCCAGCAGTGACATCCTGCGTGGGGATGAGCAGTTCTTC. This codes for CASSDILRGDEQFF.

The CDR3 DNA sequence: TGTGCCAGCAGCCCGGAGGTCACCGGGGAGCTGTTTTTT. It codes for CASSPEVTGELFF. The J gene is TRBJ2-2, the V gene TRBV3-1 (or the pseudogene TRBV3-2); D possibly corresponds to TRBD2 (5 bases). This CDR3 has 13 residues. The germline V and J ends were trimmed by 4 bases and 4 bases, with 7 bases remaining between them. The germline CDR1 and CDR2 sequences are LGHDT and YNNKEL (reference sequence).

The chain is built from TRBV6-5 and TRBJ2-3; D is possibly TRBD1 (5 bases). The V gene lost 0 bases and the J gene lost 3 bases, with 7 bases spanning the gap. CDR1 is MNHEY, CDR2 SVGAGI, per germline. The CDR3 spans 14 residues. In DNA, the CDR3 is TGTGCCAGCAGTTACTCTCAGGGTACAGATACGCAGTATTTT. Its protein product is CASSYSQGTDTQYF.

A single count supports this clone. The chain carries TRBV30 and TRBJ1-2; D uncertain. The CDR3 is 13 residues long. The V end was cut by 4 bases, the J end by 5 bases, with 14 bases between. The germline V gene encodes CDR1 GTSNPN and CDR2 SVGIG (reference sequence). The CDR3 loop reads CAWTNPGEYGYTF. Written as DNA, the CDR3 is TGTGCCTGGACCAACCCAGGAGAATATGGCTACACCTTC.

This sequence joins TRBV7-9 and TRBJ2-3; tentatively, D is TRBD2 (5 bases). Trimming left V 10 bases short and J 0 bases short, with 11 bases between. Germline CDR1 is SEHNR and CDR2 is FQNEAQ (reference sequence). The CDR3 runs 13 residues. CDR3 loop: CAIIASSTDTQYF. In DNA, the CDR3 is TGTGCCATTATAGCGTCTAGCACAGATACGCAGTATTTT. Supplemented by reference TRBV7-9 and TRBJ2-3, the full variable domain reads DTGVSQNPRHKITKRGQNVTFRCDPISEHNRLYWYRQTLGQGPEFLTYFQNEAQLEKSRLLSDRFSAERPKGSFSTLEIQRTEQGDSAMYLCAIIASSTDTQYFGPGTRLTVL.

This clone occurred a few times. The chain recombines TRBV5-6 with TRBJ2-2, with 10 bases matching TRBD1. V was clipped by 3 bases and J by 4 bases; unmatched bases: 3. The CDR3 has 15 residues. CDR1 is SGHDT, CDR2 YYEEEE, per germline. CDR3 protein: CASSWGQGSTGELFF. CDR3 coding DNA: TGTGCCAGCAGCTGGGGACAGGGGAGCACCGGGGAGCTGTTTTTT.

The table lists this clone with a few counts. The chain recombines TRBV4-3 with TRBJ2-3; 7 bases align to TRBD2. Germline V lookup: CDR1 LGHNA, CDR2 YSLEER. CDR3 length: 15 residues. The junction had 6 bases not matched to a gene; V was cut back by 4 bases and J by 2 bases. The CDR3 nucleotides are TGCGCCAGCAGCCTTGCCAGCGGGACCACAGATACGCAGTATTTT. This codes for CASSLASGTTDTQYF.

The rearrangement links TRBV15 to TRBJ1-5, with unresolved D. The CDR3 consists of 14 residues. Germline loops: CDR1 LNHNV, CDR2 YYDKDF (reference sequence). Trimming left V 0 bases short and J 5 bases short, with 8 bases between. The CDR3: CATSRDRAYQPQHF. The DNA for the CDR3 is TGTGCCACCAGCAGAGATCGTGCGTATCAGCCCCAGCATTTT.

The CDR3 spells CASSSRVTEAFF. The CDR3 bases are TGTGCCAGCAGCAGCAGGGTTACTGAAGCTTTCTTT. V is TRBV3-1 (or the pseudogene TRBV3-2) and J is TRBJ1-1, with D possibly being TRBD1 (5 bases). V was pared by 5 bases and J by 5 bases, with 9 bases between. Looked up from germline, CDR1 is LGHDT and CDR2 is YNNKEL (reference sequence). The CDR3 is 12 amino acids.

A single count supports this clone. This chain joins TRBV21-1 and TRBJ2-7. TRBV21-1 is an annotated pseudogene. The CDR3 extends over 16 amino acids. Written as DNA, the CDR3 is TGTGCCAGCAGCAATAGAGAGTCCGGGACGGCCTACGAGCAGTACGTC. Translation gives CASSNRESGTAYEQYV.

CDR3 in DNA: TGTGCCAGCAGTGAATTGACAGGGGCTGTCTATGGCTACACCTTC. Residues: CASSELTGAVYGYTF. This rearrangement joins TRBV2 to TRBJ1-2; 8 bases fit TRBD1. The germline V gene encodes CDR1 SNHLY and CDR2 FYNNEI. V gave up 2 bases and J gave up 4 bases; unmatched junction bases: 6. This CDR3 has 15 amino acids.

The V gene is TRBV7-2, the J gene TRBJ2-5, with 7 bases that match TRBD2. V shed 6 bases, J shed 7 bases, and the junction held 14 bases outside the gene matches. This CDR3 has 15 amino acids. CDR1 is SGHTA, CDR2 FQGNSA, per germline. CDR3 sequence (DNA): TGTGCCAGCAGTCTAGCGGTGGGTGCCCTAGGGACCCAGTACTTC. This codes for CASSLAVGALGTQYF.